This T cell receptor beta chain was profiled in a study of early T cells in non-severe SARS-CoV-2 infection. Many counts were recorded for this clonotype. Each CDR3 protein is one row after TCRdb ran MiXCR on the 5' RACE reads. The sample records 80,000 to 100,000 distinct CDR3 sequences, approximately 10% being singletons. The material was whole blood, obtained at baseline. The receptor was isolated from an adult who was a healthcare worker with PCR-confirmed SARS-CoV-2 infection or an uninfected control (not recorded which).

CDR3 sequence (DNA): TGCAGTGCTAGAGTTTCAGACAAAGACTACGGGATATACAATGAGCAGTTCTTC. It codes for CSARVSDKDYGIYNEQFF. The V call is TRBV20-1, the J call TRBJ2-1, with D perhaps matching TRBD2 (5 bases). The V gene lost 1 base and the J gene lost 4 bases, with 23 bases spanning the gap. Germline assignment: CDR1 DFQATT and CDR2 SNEGSKA (reference sequence). The CDR3 is made up of 18 amino acids.